The 15 T cell receptor beta chains presented below share a single source sample, sequenced in a study of blood T cell repertoires in COVID-19. This table comes from immunoSEQ multiplex PCR, and its TCRdb copy is limited to in-frame clones, with some not included. The data show about 230,000 clones, about 90% seen once. Sequencing was carried out using PBMCs or T cells enriched from blood (not recorded which). The receptors derive from a woman aged 50 to 60 in a cohort exposed to, infected with or recovered from COVID-19 (not recorded which).

The rearrangement uses TRBV10-3 and TRBJ2-2, with 8 bases lining up with TRBD2. The ends lost 10 bases at V and 2 bases at J; junction bases unmatched: 6. Germline values: CDR1 ENHRY, CDR2 SYGVKD. CDR3 size: 14 residues. The CDR3 loop is CATLGGGNTGELFF. The CDR3, as DNA: TGTGCCACTCTCGGGGGGGGCAACACCGGGGAGCTGTTTTTT.

The chain links TRBV6-2 or TRBV6-3 to TRBJ1-5, with TRBD1 matching over 7 bases. CDR3 length: 15 amino acids. With 2 bases clipped from V and 2 bases from J, the junction kept 3 bases outside the gene matches. Germline V gene lookup returns CDR1 MNHEY and CDR2 SVGEGT. The CDR3 protein is CASSYDRVGNQPQHF. DNA for the CDR3: TGTGCCAGCAGTTACGACAGGGTGGGCAATCAGCCCCAGCATTTT.

V and J are TRBV19 and TRBJ1-2; 10 nucleotides agree with TRBD1. CDR1 is LNHDA, CDR2 SQIVND, per germline (reference sequence). The J segment lost 2 bases and the V segment lost 4 bases, leaving 4 bases of the junction unmatched. This CDR3 comprises 15 residues. The CDR3 nucleotides read TGTGCCAGTAGTAGACCGACAGGGGGCAACTATGGCTACACCTTC. Its translation: CASSRPTGGNYGYTF.

The chain has TRBV5-4 and TRBJ1-2; D gene uncertain. V lost 0 bases to trimming and J lost 2 bases, with 5 bases between them. The germline V gene has CDR1 SGHNT and CDR2 YYREEE (reference sequence). The length of the CDR3 is 13 residues. The CDR3: CASSLAGNYGYTF. DNA for the CDR3: TGTGCCAGCAGCTTGGCCGGGAACTATGGCTACACCTTC.

This chain connects TRBV27 to TRBJ1-2, with D possibly TRBD1 on 6 matching bases. The CDR3 runs to 14 residues. The V end was cut by 3 bases, the J end by 5 bases, with 13 bases between. Germline CDR1 and CDR2: MNHEY and SMNVEV (reference sequence). The DNA of the CDR3 is TGTGCCAGCAGTTTCCGAGCGGGGGCATATGGCTACACCTTC. Translating gives CASSFRAGAYGYTF.

This clone appeared a few times. The chain couples TRBV7-6 to TRBJ2-7; D not resolved. Germline CDR1 is SGHVS and CDR2 is FNYEAQ. Trimming took 1 base from V and 3 from J, leaving 13 bases between them. This CDR3 region has 15 residues. CDR3 loop: CASSLGIGLVYEQYF. The CDR3 DNA is TGTGCCAGCAGCTTAGGAATCGGGTTGGTCTACGAGCAGTACTTC. The full variable domain, with the rest looked up from reference TRBV7-6 and TRBJ2-7, is GAGVSQSPRYKVTKRGQDVALRCDPISGHVSLYWYRQALGQGPEFLTYFNYEAQQDKSGLPNDRFSAERPEGSISTLTIQRTEQRDSAMYRCASSLGIGLVYEQYFGPGTRLTVT.

The genes are TRBV7-9 and TRBJ1-2; D ambiguous. CDR1 is SEHNR, CDR2 FQNEAQ, per germline (reference sequence). The V end was cut by 2 bases, the J end by 0 bases, with 13 bases between. This CDR3 is 16 amino acids long. This CDR3 reads CASSLTEGATNYGYTF. The CDR3 bases are TGTGCCAGCAGCTTAACAGAGGGCGCTACTAACTATGGCTACACCTTC.

The J gene is TRBJ1-2, the V gene TRBV28; 9 nucleotides align to TRBD1. Germline V gene data show CDR1 as MDHEN and CDR2 as SYDVKM. The CDR3 has 13 amino acids. V was pared by 5 bases and J by 8 bases, with 6 bases of the junction left unmatched. The CDR3 sequence is CASSRTGDVGYTF. The CDR3 DNA follows: TGTGCCAGCAGTAGGACAGGGGATGTCGGCTACACCTTC.

This chain uses TRBV10-3 with TRBJ2-1; weak D call: TRBD1 (5 bases). The V and J ends lost 2 bases and 6 bases respectively, with 8 bases between them. Germline lookup yields CDR1 ENHRY and CDR2 SYGVKD. The CDR3 spans 13 residues. CDR3 nucleotide sequence: TGTGCCATCAGTGAGACAGGCCCCAATGAGCAGTTCTTC. Its protein product is CAISETGPNEQFF.

This clone was seen once. The chain employs TRBV9 and TRBJ2-5; tentative D call: TRBD2 (7 bases). CDR1 and CDR2 from the germline V gene are SGDLS and YYNGEE. This CDR3 spans 17 amino acids. Trimming left V 4 bases short and J 2 bases short, with 21 bases between. The CDR3 coding sequence is TGTGCCAGCAGCCCCCTCGGGGGGCCTCATCATCAAGAGACCCAGTACTTC. Amino acids: CASSPLGGPHHQETQYF. Together with reference TRBV9 and TRBJ2-5, the CDR3 gives the full variable domain: DSGVTQTPKHLITATGQRVTLRCSPRSGDLSVYWYQQSLDQGLQFLIQYYNGEERAKGNILERFSAQQFPDLHSELNLSSLELGDSALYFCASSPLGGPHHQETQYFGPGTRLLVL.

The chain uses TRBV5-1 and TRBJ2-5, with D tentatively TRBD2 (6 bases). The CDR3 consists of 15 residues. V shed 1 base and J shed 2 bases, with 12 bases lying between them. Germline V gene sequence: CDR1 SGHRS, CDR2 YFSETQ. CDR3 in DNA: TGCGCCAGCAGCTTGCGGGGGTACGGGCAAGAGACCCAGTACTTC. Translation: CASSLRGYGQETQYF.

This sequence joins TRBV20-1 and TRBJ1-1, with D unclear. This CDR3 is built from 11 residues. V was cut by 6 bases and J by 2 bases, with 7 bases left in between. The germline V gene has CDR1 DFQATT and CDR2 SNEGSKA (reference sequence). The DNA of the CDR3 is TGCAGTGCCACGAGAAACACTGAAGCTTTCTTT. As protein: CSATRNTEAFF.

The rearrangement uses TRBV15 and TRBJ1-2; 11 nucleotides line up with TRBD1. Germline V gene data show CDR1 as LNHNV and CDR2 as YYDKDF (reference sequence). V gave up 4 bases and J gave up 4 bases; unmatched junction bases: 5. The length of the CDR3 is 15 residues. The CDR3 DNA reads as TGTGCCACCAGCAACGGACAGGGGGCTCCCTATGGCTACACCTTC. Translating it yields CATSNGQGAPYGYTF.

The rearrangement uses TRBV5-1 and TRBJ2-7; D possibly corresponds to TRBD1 (6 bases). Trimming stripped 0 bases from V and 4 bases from J, with 14 bases between. This CDR3 contains 15 residues. The germline CDR1 and CDR2 sequences are SGHRS and YFSETQ. This CDR3 is CASSLAARGGYEQYF. CDR3 nucleotide sequence: TGCGCCAGCAGCTTGGCGGCTAGAGGGGGTTACGAGCAGTACTTC.

CDR3 sequence: CASRTGGTNTGELFF. DNA for the CDR3: TGTGCCAGCAGGACAGGGGGCACGAACACCGGGGAGCTGTTTTTT. The chain uses TRBV2 and TRBJ2-2; 10 nucleotides align to TRBD1. Unmatched junction bases numbered 1, after V lost 6 bases and J lost 0 bases. The CDR3 is made up of 15 amino acids. Looked up from germline, CDR1 is SNHLY and CDR2 is FYNNEI. Full variable domain (rest looked up from reference TRBV2 and TRBJ2-2): EPEVTQTPSHQVTQMGQEVILRCVPISNHLYFYWYRQILGQKVEFLVSFYNNEISEKSEIFDDQFSVERPDGSNFTLKIRSTKLEDSAMYFCASRTGGTNTGELFFGEGSRLTVL.